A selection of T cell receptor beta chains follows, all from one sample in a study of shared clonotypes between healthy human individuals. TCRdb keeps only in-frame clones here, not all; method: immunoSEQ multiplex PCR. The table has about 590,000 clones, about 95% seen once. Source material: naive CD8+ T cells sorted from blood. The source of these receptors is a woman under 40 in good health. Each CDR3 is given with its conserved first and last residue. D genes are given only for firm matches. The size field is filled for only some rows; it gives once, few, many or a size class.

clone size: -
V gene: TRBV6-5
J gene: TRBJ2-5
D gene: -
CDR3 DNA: TGTGCCAGCAGTTCCAGTCCCGATGGGGAGACCCAGTACTTC
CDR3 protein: CASSSSPDGETQYF

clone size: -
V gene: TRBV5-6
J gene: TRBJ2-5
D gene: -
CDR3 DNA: TGTGCCAGCAGTCACCTAACCATGCCAGAGACCCAGTACTTC
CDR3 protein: CASSHLTMPETQYF

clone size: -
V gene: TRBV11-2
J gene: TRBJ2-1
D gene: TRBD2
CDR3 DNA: TGTGCCAGCAGCCCATTGGCGGGAGGTAGGAGCGGGGGGGAGTTCTTC
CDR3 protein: CASSPLAGGRSGGEFF

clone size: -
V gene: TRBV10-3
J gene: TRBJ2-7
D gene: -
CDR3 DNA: TGTGCCATCAGGGACGGAGGGTACTACGAGCAGTACTTC
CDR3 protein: CAIRDGGYYEQYF

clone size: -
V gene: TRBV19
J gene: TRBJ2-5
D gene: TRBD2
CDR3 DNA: TGTGCCAGTAGCCTCGGGACTAGCGGGAGGGCCTTGGAGACCCAGTACTTC
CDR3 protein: CASSLGTSGRALETQYF

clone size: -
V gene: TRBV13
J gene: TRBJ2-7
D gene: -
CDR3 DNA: TGTGCCAGCAGCTTAGGGTACGAGCAGTACTTC
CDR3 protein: CASSLGYEQYF

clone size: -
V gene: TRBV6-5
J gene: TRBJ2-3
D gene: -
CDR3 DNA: TGTGCCAGCAGCCCAACCGGGTTACTGGGAGATACGCAGTATTTT
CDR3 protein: CASSPTGLLGDTQYF

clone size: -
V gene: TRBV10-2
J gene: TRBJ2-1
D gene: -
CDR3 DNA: TGCGCCAGCAGTGGGGAAAGGACAGACGTCGGGTGGTCCTACAATGAGCAGTTCTTC
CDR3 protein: CASSGERTDVGWSYNEQFF

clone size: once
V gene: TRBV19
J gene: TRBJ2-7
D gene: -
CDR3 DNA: TGTGCCAGTAGTATCTTGGACAGAGACTACGAGCAGTACTTC
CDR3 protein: CASSILDRDYEQYF

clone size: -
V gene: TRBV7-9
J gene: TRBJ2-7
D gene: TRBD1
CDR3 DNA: TGTGCTGCGCAAGAGACAGGGGTTCCCTACGAGCAGTACTTC
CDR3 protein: CAAQETGVPYEQYF

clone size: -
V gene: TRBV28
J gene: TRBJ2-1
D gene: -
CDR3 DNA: TGTGCCAGCAGTTTGACTCCTCGGGGCTACAATGAGCAGTTCTTC
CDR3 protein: CASSLTPRGYNEQFF

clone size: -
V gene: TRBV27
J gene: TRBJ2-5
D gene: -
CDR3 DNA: TGTGCCAGCAGTCTTACGGATGGGGGAGAGACCCAGTACTTC
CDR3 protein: CASSLTDGGETQYF

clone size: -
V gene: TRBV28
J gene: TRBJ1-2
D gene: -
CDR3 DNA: TGTGCCAGCAGGATGACAGGACTAAACTATGGCTACACCTTC
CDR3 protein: CASRMTGLNYGYTF

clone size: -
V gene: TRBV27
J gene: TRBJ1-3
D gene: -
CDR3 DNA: TGTGCCAGCAGCCCCGGGGGACCGATCTCTGGAAACACCATATATTTT
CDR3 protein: CASSPGGPISGNTIYF

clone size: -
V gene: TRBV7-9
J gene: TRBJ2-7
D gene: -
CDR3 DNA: TGTGCCAGCAGCCAAGGGGGTGGGGTGAGCTCCTACGAGCAGTACTTC
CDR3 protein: CASSQGGGVSSYEQYF

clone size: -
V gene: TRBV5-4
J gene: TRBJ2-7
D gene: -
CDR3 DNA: TGTGCCAGCAGCTTGGTCGGAGGAAAGGCCGAGCAGTACTTC
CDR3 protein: CASSLVGGKAEQYF